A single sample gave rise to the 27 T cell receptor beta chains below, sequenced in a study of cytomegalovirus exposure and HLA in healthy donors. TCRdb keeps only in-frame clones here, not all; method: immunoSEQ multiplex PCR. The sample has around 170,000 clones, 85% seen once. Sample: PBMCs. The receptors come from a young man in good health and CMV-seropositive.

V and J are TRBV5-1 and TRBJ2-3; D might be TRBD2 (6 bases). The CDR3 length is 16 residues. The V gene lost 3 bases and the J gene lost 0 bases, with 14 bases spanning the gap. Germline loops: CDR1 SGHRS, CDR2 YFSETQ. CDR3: CASSSSGTPSTDTQYF. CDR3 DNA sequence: TGCGCCAGCAGCTCCTCCGGGACTCCAAGCACAGATACGCAGTATTTT.

CDR3 nucleotide sequence: TGTGCCAGCAGCCAAGAGCGGAGCACAGATACGCAGTATTTT. This translates into CASSQERSTDTQYF. V usage is TRBV4-2 and J usage is TRBJ2-3; D is unclear. CDR3 length: 14 residues. Germline V gene lookup returns CDR1 LGHNA and CDR2 YNFKEQ. The V and J ends lost 0 bases and 0 bases respectively, with 4 bases between them.

CDR3: CASNPAKGGEQFF. For the CDR3, the DNA is TGTGCCAGTAATCCCGCAAAGGGAGGTGAGCAGTTCTTC. This chain uses TRBV19 with TRBJ2-1; possibly TRBD2 for D (6 bases). The germline CDR1 and CDR2 sequences are LNHDA and SQIVND (reference sequence). Trimming cost V 7 bases and J 9 bases, with 16 bases left between them. The length of the CDR3 is 13 residues.

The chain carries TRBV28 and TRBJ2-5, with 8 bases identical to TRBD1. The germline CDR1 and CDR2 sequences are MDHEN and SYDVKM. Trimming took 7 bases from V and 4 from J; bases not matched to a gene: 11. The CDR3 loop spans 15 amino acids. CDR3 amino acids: CASTPIGQGRETQYF. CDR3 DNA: TGTGCCAGCACTCCTATAGGACAGGGACGAGAGACCCAGTACTTC.

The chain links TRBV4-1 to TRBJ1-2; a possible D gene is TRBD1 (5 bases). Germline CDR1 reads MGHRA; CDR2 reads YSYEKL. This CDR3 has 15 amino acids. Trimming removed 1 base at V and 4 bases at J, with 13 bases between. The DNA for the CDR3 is TGCGCCAGCAGCCAAGTAGGAGGGGAGTTCTATGGCTACACCTTC. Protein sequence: CASSQVGGEFYGYTF.

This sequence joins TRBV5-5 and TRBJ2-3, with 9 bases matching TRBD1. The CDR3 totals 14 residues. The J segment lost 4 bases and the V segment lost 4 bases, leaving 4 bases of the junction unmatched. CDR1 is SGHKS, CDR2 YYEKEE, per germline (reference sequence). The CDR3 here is CASSPQGASDTQYF. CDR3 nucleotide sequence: TGTGCCAGCAGCCCACAGGGGGCCTCAGATACGCAGTATTTT.

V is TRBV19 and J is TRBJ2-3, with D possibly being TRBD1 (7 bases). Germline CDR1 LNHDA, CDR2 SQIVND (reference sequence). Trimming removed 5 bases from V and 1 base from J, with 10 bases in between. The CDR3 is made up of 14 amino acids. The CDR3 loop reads CASSFRGGTDTQYF. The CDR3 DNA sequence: TGTGCCAGTAGTTTCAGGGGGGGCACAGATACGCAGTATTTT.

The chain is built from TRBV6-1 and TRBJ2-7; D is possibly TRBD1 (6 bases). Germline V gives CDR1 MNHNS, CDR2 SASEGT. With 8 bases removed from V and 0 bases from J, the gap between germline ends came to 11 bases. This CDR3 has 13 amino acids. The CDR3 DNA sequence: TGTGCCAGCTTAATACAGGGCTCCTACGAGCAGTACTTC. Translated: CASLIQGSYEQYF.

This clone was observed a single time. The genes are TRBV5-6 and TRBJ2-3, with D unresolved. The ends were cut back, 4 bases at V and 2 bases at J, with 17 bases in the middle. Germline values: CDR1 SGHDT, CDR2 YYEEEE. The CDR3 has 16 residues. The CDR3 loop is CASSQIPGHLTDTQYF. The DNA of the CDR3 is TGTGCCAGCAGCCAAATCCCGGGTCATCTCACAGATACGCAGTATTTT.

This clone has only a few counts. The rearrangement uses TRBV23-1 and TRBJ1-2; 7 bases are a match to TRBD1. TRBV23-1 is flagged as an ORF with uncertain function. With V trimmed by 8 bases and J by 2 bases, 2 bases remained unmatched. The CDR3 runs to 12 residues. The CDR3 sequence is CASQDRNYGYTF. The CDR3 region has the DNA TGCGCCAGCCAGGACAGGAACTATGGCTACACCTTC.

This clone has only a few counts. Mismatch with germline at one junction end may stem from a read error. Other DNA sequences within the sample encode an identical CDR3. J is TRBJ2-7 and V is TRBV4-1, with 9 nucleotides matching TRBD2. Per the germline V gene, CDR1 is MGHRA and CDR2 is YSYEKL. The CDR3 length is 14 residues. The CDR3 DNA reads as TGTGCCAGCAGCCCGGGACTAGCCGCATACGAGCAGTACTTC. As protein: CASSPGLAAYEQYF.

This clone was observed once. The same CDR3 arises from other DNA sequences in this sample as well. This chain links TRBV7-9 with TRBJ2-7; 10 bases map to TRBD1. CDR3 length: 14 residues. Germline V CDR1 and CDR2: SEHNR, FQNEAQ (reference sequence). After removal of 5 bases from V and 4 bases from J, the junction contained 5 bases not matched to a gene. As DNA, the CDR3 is TGTGCCAGCAGCCCGCGGGACAGGGGTTACGAGCAGTACTTC. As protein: CASSPRDRGYEQYF.

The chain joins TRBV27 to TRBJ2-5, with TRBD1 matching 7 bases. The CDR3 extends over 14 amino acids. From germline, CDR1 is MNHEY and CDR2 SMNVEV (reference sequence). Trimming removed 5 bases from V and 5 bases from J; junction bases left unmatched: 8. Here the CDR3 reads CASSPLQGWETQYF. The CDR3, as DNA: TGTGCCAGCAGTCCTTTACAGGGGTGGGAGACCCAGTACTTC.

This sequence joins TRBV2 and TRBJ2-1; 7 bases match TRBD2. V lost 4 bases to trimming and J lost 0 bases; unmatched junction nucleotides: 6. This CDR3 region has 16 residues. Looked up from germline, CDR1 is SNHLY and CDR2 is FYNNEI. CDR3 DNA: TGTGCCAGCAGTGGGAGGGAGGGCAGCTCCTACAATGAGCAGTTCTTC. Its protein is CASSGREGSSYNEQFF.

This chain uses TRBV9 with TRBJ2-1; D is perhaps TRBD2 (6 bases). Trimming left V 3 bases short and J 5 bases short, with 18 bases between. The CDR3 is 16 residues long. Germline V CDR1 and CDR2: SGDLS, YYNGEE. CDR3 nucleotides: TGTGCCAGCAGCGCACCACTAGCAGGAGCTAACAATGAGCAGTTCTTC. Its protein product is CASSAPLAGANNEQFF.

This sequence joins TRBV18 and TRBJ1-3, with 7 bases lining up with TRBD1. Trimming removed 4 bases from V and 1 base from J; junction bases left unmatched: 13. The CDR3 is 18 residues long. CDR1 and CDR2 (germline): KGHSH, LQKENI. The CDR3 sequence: CASSRSIRDRGSGNTIYF. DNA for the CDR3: TGTGCCAGCTCACGTTCGATCAGGGACAGAGGTTCTGGAAACACCATATATTTT.

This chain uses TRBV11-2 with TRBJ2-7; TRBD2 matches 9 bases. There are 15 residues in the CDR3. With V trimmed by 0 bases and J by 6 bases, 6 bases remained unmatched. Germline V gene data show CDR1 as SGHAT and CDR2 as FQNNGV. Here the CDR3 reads CASSLDIAGVAEQYF. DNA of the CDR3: TGTGCCAGCAGCTTAGATATAGCGGGAGTAGCCGAGCAGTACTTC.

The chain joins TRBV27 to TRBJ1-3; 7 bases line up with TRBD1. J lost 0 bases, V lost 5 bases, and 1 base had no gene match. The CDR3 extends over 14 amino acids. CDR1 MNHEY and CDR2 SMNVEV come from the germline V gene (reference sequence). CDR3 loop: CASSRQGSGNTIYF. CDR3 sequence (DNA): TGTGCCAGCAGTCGACAGGGCTCTGGAAACACCATATATTTT.

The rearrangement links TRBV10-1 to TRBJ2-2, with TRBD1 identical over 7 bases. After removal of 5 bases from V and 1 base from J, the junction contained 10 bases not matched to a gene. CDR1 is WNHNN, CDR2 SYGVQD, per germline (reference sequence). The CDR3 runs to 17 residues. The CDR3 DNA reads TGCGCCAGCAGTCGTCAAAGGGGGCTATTGAACACCGGGGAGCTGTTTTTT. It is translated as CASSRQRGLLNTGELFF.

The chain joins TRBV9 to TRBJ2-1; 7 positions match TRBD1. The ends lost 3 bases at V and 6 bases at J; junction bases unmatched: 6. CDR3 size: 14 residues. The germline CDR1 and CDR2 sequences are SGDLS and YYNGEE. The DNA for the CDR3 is TGTGCCAGCAGCGCATACACAGGGGTCAATGAGCAGTTCTTC. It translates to CASSAYTGVNEQFF.

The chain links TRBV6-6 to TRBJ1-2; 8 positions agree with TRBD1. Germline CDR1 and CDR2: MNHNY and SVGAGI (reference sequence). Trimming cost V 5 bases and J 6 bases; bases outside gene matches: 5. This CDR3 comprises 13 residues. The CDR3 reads CASSTSTGDGYTF. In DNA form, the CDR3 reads TGTGCCAGCAGTACATCGACAGGGGATGGCTACACCTTC.

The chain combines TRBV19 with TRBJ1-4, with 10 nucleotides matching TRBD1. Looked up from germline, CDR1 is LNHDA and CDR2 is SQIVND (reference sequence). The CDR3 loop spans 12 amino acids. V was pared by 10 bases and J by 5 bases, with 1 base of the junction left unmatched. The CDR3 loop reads CATDRGNEKLFF. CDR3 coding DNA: TGTGCCACGGACAGGGGGAATGAAAAACTGTTTTTT.

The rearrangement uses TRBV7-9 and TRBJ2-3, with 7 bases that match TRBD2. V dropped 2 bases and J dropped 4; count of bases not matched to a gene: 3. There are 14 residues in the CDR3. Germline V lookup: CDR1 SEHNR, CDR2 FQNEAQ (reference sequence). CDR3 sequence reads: CASSLRSGADTQYF. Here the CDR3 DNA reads TGTGCCAGCAGCTTAAGGAGCGGGGCAGATACGCAGTATTTT. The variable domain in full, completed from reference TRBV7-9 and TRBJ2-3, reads DTGVSQNPRHKITKRGQNVTFRCDPISEHNRLYWYRQTLGQGPEFLTYFQNEAQLEKSRLLSDRFSAERPKGSFSTLEIQRTEQGDSAMYLCASSLRSGADTQYFGPGTRLTVL.

CDR3 sequence: CASSLEGRGYEQYF. CDR3 in DNA: TGCGCCAGCAGCTTGGAAGGGCGGGGTTACGAGCAGTACTTC. V gene TRBV5-1 combines with J gene TRBJ2-7, with D maybe TRBD2 (6 bases). Per germline, CDR1 SGHRS and CDR2 YFSETQ. The CDR3 spans 14 residues. V was shortened by 0 bases and J by 4 bases, with 11 bases between the two germline ends.

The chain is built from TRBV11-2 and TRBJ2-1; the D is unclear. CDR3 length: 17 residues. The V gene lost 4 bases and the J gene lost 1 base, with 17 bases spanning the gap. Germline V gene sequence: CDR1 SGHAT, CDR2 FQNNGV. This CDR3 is CASSSPKKVGSYNEQFF. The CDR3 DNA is TGTGCCAGCAGCTCCCCCAAAAAGGTCGGGTCCTACAATGAGCAGTTCTTC. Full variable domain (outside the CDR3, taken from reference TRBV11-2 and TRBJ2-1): EAGVAQSPRYKIIEKRQSVAFWCNPISGHATLYWYQQILGQGPKLLIQFQNNGVVDDSQLPKDRFSAERLKGVDSTLKIQPAKLEDSAVYLCASSSPKKVGSYNEQFFGPGTRLTVL.

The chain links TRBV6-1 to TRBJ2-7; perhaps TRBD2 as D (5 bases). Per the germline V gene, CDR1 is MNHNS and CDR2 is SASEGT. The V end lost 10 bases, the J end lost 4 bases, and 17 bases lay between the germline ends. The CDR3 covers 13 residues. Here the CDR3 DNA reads TGTGCCACCATACCACAAGAGCGGTACGAGCAGTACTTC. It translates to CATIPQERYEQYF.

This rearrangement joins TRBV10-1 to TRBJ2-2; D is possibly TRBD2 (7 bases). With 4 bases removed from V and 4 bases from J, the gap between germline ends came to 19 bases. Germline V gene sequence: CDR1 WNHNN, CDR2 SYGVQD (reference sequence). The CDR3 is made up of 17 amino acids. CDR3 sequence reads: CASSGSVRGGSTGELFF. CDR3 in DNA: TGCGCCAGCAGTGGGTCGGTCCGCGGGGGCTCCACCGGGGAGCTGTTTTTT.